These 12 T cell receptor beta chains were sequenced from one sample in a study of T-cell memory formation after mild COVID-19. Each CDR3 protein gets one entry after TCRdb re-called the 5' RACE reads with MiXCR. The table shows 400,000 to 550,000 distinct CDR3 sequences, with nearly 25% occurring only once. The specimen sequenced was PBMCs or a T cell subset sorted from them (not recorded which). The receptors originated from an adult woman who had mild COVID-19 (a few samples of this study predate the infection). Cell type and time point are not known.

In this sample, this clonotype turned up many times. The chain uses TRBV5-6 and TRBJ2-7; 10 bases align to TRBD1. Trimming removed 5 bases from V and 2 bases from J; junction bases left unmatched: 1. This CDR3 contains 13 residues. Looked up from germline, CDR1 is SGHDT and CDR2 is YYEEEE. CDR3 sequence (DNA): TGTGCCAGCAGAGGGACAGGGGCCTACGAGCAGTACTTC. Its translation: CASRGTGAYEQYF.

The sample holds a few counts of this clonotype. The chain couples TRBV24-1 to TRBJ2-1; 8 nucleotides line up with TRBD2. Trimming took 4 bases from V and 9 from J; bases not matched to a gene: 7. Germline V gene sequence: CDR1 KGHDR, CDR2 SFDVKD. This CDR3 region has 14 residues. The CDR3 sequence is CATSDQAGVFEQFF. The DNA of the CDR3 is TGTGCCACCAGTGACCAAGCGGGAGTTTTTGAGCAGTTCTTC.

This clonotype was counted between two and nine times. The chain recombines TRBV20-1 with TRBJ2-4; possibly TRBD2 for D (5 bases). The CDR3 totals 18 residues. Germline V gene lookup returns CDR1 DFQATT and CDR2 SNEGSKA (reference sequence). V was cut by 0 bases and J by 5 bases, with 23 bases left in between. The chain's CDR3 is CSARDHSEGLRRQNIQYF. Written as DNA, the CDR3 is TGCAGTGCTAGAGATCATTCCGAGGGCTTGCGGCGACAAAACATTCAGTACTTC.

V is TRBV7-6 and J is TRBJ2-7, with D possibly matching TRBD2 (7 bases). CDR3 length: 15 residues. V lost 0 bases to trimming and J lost 2 bases, with 11 bases between them. Germline lookup yields CDR1 SGHVS and CDR2 FNYEAQ. Here the CDR3 DNA reads TGTGCCAGCAGCTTAGCGGGGGGGCTAACCTACGAGCAGTACTTC. This sequence encodes CASSLAGGLTYEQYF.

This clonotype was picked up a small number of times. The V and J genes are TRBV11-3 and TRBJ1-1; possibly TRBD1 for D (5 bases). The CDR3 runs 15 residues. From germline, CDR1 is SGHNT and CDR2 YENEEA. Trimming left V 3 bases short and J 1 base short, with 12 bases between. CDR3 DNA: TGTGCCAGCAGCTTCGAGGGGATTCAGAACACTGAAGCTTTCTTT. It encodes CASSFEGIQNTEAFF.

The J gene is TRBJ2-5, the V gene TRBV5-1; tentatively, D is TRBD1 (6 bases). The germline V gene has CDR1 SGHRS and CDR2 YFSETQ. The CDR3 is 16 amino acids. Trimming took 4 bases from V and 1 from J, leaving 17 bases between them. In nucleotides, the CDR3 is TGCGCCAGCAGCCAGACCTGGGCAGGGGCCCAAGAGACCCAGTACTTC. Translation gives CASSQTWAGAQETQYF.

The rearrangement joins TRBV7-8 to TRBJ2-5; D gene unclear. Trimming stripped 6 bases from V and 2 bases from J, with 16 bases between. The V gene's germline CDR1 is SGHVS and CDR2 FQNEAQ. The CDR3 spans 15 residues. As DNA, the CDR3 is TGTGCCAGCAGACGACCTGGCGCCACTCAAGAGACCCAGTACTTC. It encodes CASRRPGATQETQYF. Full variable domain (missing parts from reference TRBV7-8 and TRBJ2-5): GAGVSQSPRYKVAKRGQDVALRCDPISGHVSLFWYQQALGQGPEFLTYFQNEAQLDKSGLPSDRFFAERPEGSVSTLKIQRTQQEDSAVYLCASRRPGATQETQYFGPGTRLLVL.

J is TRBJ2-7 and V is TRBV2; a possible D gene is TRBD1 (5 bases). Germline CDR1 SNHLY, CDR2 FYNNEI. The CDR3 covers 15 residues. Trimming pared 3 bases from V and 2 bases from J, leaving 14 bases between. This chain's CDR3 is CASSEATRQPYEQYF. DNA of the CDR3: TGTGCCAGCAGTGAGGCAACGCGACAGCCCTACGAGCAGTACTTC.

This clonotype was seen only a few times. V is TRBV12-5 and J is TRBJ2-1, with a tentative D call TRBD2 (6 bases). The germline V gene has CDR1 LGHNT and CDR2 FRNRAP. Deletions cut 0 bases from V and 5 bases from J, with 11 bases between. The CDR3 is 15 residues long. Here the CDR3 reads CASGLVLARNNEQFF. CDR3 DNA sequence: TGTGCTAGTGGTTTGGTCCTAGCGAGGAACAATGAGCAGTTCTTC.

A few counts support this clonotype. The V gene is TRBV5-5, the J gene TRBJ2-3, with D unclear. Germline V gene lookup returns CDR1 SGHKS and CDR2 YYEKEE (reference sequence). The CDR3 totals 15 residues. Trimming pared 2 bases from V and 4 bases from J, leaving 14 bases between. The CDR3 reads CASSLLRTPADTQYF. The DNA of the CDR3 is TGTGCCAGCAGCTTACTCCGTACACCCGCAGATACGCAGTATTTT.

This clonotype showed up just a few times. The CDR3 loop reads CASIGTDPGYTF. The CDR3 DNA sequence: TGTGCCAGCATCGGGACAGATCCAGGCTACACCTTC. This sequence joins TRBV5-6 and TRBJ1-2, with 7 bases lining up with TRBD1. The CDR3 runs to 12 residues. The trim removed 6 bases at V and 8 bases at J, leaving 7 bases unmatched. Germline CDR1 reads SGHDT; CDR2 reads YYEEEE.

Only a few counts were recorded for this clonotype. The J gene is TRBJ2-2, the V gene TRBV6-6; tentative D call: TRBD1 (5 bases). The CDR3 consists of 15 residues. Trimming shortened V by 6 bases and J by 3 bases, and 14 bases separated the two germline ends. CDR1 and CDR2 from the germline V gene are MNHNY and SVGAGI (reference sequence). CDR3 DNA: TGTGCCAGCAGGAACACAGGTTCGGACACCGGGGAGCTGTTTTTT. Translated: CASRNTGSDTGELFF.